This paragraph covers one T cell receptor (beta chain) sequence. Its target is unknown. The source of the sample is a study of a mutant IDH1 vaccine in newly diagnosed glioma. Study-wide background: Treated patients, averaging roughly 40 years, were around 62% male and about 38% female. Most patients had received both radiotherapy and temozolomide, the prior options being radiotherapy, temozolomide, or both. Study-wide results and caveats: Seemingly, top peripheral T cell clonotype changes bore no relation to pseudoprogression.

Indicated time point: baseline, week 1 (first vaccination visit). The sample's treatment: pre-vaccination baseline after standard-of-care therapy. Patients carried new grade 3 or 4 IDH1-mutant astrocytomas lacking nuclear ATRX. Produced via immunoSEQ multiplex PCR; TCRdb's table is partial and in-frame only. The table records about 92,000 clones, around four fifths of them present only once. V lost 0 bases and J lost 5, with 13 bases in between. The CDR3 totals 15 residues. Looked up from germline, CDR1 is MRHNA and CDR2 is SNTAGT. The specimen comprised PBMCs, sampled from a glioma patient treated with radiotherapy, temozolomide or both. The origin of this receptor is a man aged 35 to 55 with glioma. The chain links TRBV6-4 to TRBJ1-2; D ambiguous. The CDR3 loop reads CASSDSIESGYGYTF. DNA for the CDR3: TGTGCCAGCAGTGACTCGATCGAATCAGGTTATGGCTACACCTTC.